This T cell receptor (beta chain) stems from a study of neurological immune-mediated disorders. About the research overall: Of the 34 patients with multiple sclerosis, about 30 had relapsing-remitting MS, whereas the remaining 3 had secondary progressive MS. Study-level points and caveats: The highest TCR clonal expansion occurred in HTLV-1-associated myelopathy; multiple sclerosis fell below healthy controls. There was no clinical or MRI feature that was associated with the multiple sclerosis repertoire cluster.

TCRdb re-derived calls from the 5' RACE reads in MiXCR, one entry per CDR3 protein. This sample yields tens of thousands of distinct CDR3 sequences, of which approximately 1.4% are seen a single time; roughly 8.7% belongs to the top ten. The sample holds many counts of this clonotype. Antigen unknown. 2 million unsorted PBMCs were stored in RNAlater at -80 °C before RNA extraction. The TCR originated in a woman younger than 45 with multiple sclerosis. The sequenced sample consisted of PBMCs.

The CDR3 region has the DNA TGCGCCAGCAGCGGGTCCGGGACAGGCTTTAACACCTTC. This translates into CASSGSGTGFNTF. The chain couples TRBV5-1 to TRBJ1-2; the match to TRBD1 covers 8 bases. Germline V gene data show CDR1 as SGHRS and CDR2 as YFSETQ. The CDR3 runs 13 residues. Germline trimming cut 4 bases from V and 12 bases from J; bases unmatched to any gene: 11.